What follows are 15 T cell receptor beta chains derived from one specimen sequenced in a study of T cell clonotyping in hematopoietic cell transplantation. Generated by immunoSEQ multiplex PCR, the TCRdb table keeps only in-frame clones and is missing some. The data show about 1,500 clones, roughly two thirds seen once. This specimen was peripheral blood mononuclear cells, taken 100 days after allogeneic stem cell transplant. Receptor source: a female patient between 55 and 75 years old who had an allogeneic stem cell transplant, so the T cells may come from the graft donor. Some clones in this sample may be carry-over from other donors' samples.

The gene calls are TRBV6-1 and TRBJ2-7, with a possible D match to TRBD1 (5 bases). The CDR3 extends over 15 amino acids. CDR1 and CDR2 from the germline V gene are MNHNS and SASEGT. V was pared by 7 bases and J by 0 bases, with 16 bases between. For the CDR3, the DNA is TGTGCCAGCACCTACAGGCGATCGACCTCCTACGAGCAGTACTTC. Encoded protein: CASTYRRSTSYEQYF.

This chain connects TRBV7-9 to TRBJ1-2, with D perhaps TRBD1 (6 bases). The CDR3 is 15 amino acids. Germline values: CDR1 SEHNR, CDR2 FQNEAQ (reference sequence). V lost 5 bases to trimming and J lost 2 bases, with 15 bases between them. The DNA for the CDR3 is TGTGCCAGCAGCCCAGAACTTACAGGGAACTATGGCTACACCTTC. Its protein is CASSPELTGNYGYTF.

This sequence joins TRBV7-8 and TRBJ2-7; D not resolved. This CDR3 has 12 residues. V was clipped by 5 bases and J by 6 bases, with 11 bases between them. Per the germline V gene, CDR1 is SGHVS and CDR2 is FQNEAQ. CDR3 in amino acids: CASSAGRGEQYF. The CDR3 coding sequence is TGTGCCAGCAGCGCCGGTCGCGGCGAGCAGTACTTC.

The chain is built from TRBV6-5 and TRBJ1-5; D is undetermined. The ends were cut back, 7 bases at V and 0 bases at J, with 13 bases in the middle. CDR3 length: 15 residues. In germline, CDR1 is MNHEY, CDR2 SVGAGI. CDR3 region: CASNPSVNSNQPQHF. DNA of the CDR3: TGTGCCAGCAATCCCTCAGTGAATAGCAATCAGCCCCAGCATTTT.

The chain combines TRBV4-1 with TRBJ1-4, with D unclear. Trimming stripped 0 bases from V and 3 bases from J, with 5 bases between. The germline gives CDR1 MGHRA, CDR2 YSYEKL. The CDR3 loop spans 14 amino acids. The CDR3 protein is CASSQDHSNEKLFF. CDR3 bases: TGCGCCAGCAGCCAAGATCATTCTAATGAAAAACTGTTTTTT.

The chain links TRBV28 to TRBJ2-1; D not resolved. The CDR3 sequence is 13 residues long. Deletions cut 3 bases from V and 6 bases from J, with 9 bases between. The germline V gene encodes CDR1 MDHEN and CDR2 SYDVKM. CDR3 residues: CASSFFVSNEQFF. In DNA form, the CDR3 reads TGTGCCAGCAGTTTTTTTGTGTCCAATGAGCAGTTCTTC.

The rearrangement links TRBV2 to TRBJ1-1, with TRBD1 matching over 8 bases. J was trimmed by 2 bases and V by 6 bases; bases with no gene match: 5. The germline V gene has CDR1 SNHLY and CDR2 FYNNEI. This CDR3 has 14 amino acids. CDR3 sequence: CASRNRGSNTEAFF. The CDR3 DNA reads TGTGCCAGCAGAAACAGGGGGAGCAACACTGAAGCTTTCTTT. The entire variable domain, with the rest obtained from reference TRBV2 and TRBJ1-1, is as follows: EPEVTQTPSHQVTQMGQEVILRCVPISNHLYFYWYRQILGQKVEFLVSFYNNEISEKSEIFDDQFSVERPDGSNFTLKIRSTKLEDSAMYFCASRNRGSNTEAFFGQGTRLTVV.

This chain joins TRBV9 and TRBJ1-6; no clear D. V was shortened by 0 bases and J by 4 bases, with 2 bases between the two germline ends. Germline V CDR1 and CDR2: SGDLS, YYNGEE. The CDR3 has 13 amino acids. The CDR3 nucleotides read TGTGCCAGCAGCGTAGCATATAATTCACCCCTCCACTTT. Translating it yields CASSVAYNSPLHF. Full variable domain (remainder filled in from reference TRBV9 and TRBJ1-6): DSGVTQTPKHLITATGQRVTLRCSPRSGDLSVYWYQQSLDQGLQFLIQYYNGEERAKGNILERFSAQQFPDLHSELNLSSLELGDSALYFCASSVAYNSPLHFGNGTRLTVT.

The chain joins TRBV11-2 to TRBJ2-3; no reliable D call. Germline lookup yields CDR1 SGHAT and CDR2 FQNNGV. V was clipped by 0 bases and J by 1 base, with 14 bases between them. This CDR3 is 17 amino acids long. This CDR3 is CASSLEGYFWGTDTQYF. In nucleotides, the CDR3 is TGTGCCAGCAGCTTAGAGGGCTACTTTTGGGGCACAGATACGCAGTATTTT.

This clone came up a few times. The V call is TRBV4-1, the J call TRBJ2-1; 8 bases fit TRBD2. Trimming at V came to 0 bases and at J to 12 bases, leaving 4 bases not matched to a gene. CDR3 length equals 13 residues. Germline V gene data show CDR1 as MGHRA and CDR2 as YSYEKL. The CDR3 loop is CASSQELAAGQFF. The CDR3 nucleotides read TGCGCCAGCAGCCAAGAACTAGCGGCGGGGCAGTTCTTC.

This clone was observed a handful of times. The CDR3 DNA reads as TGTGCCAGCAGTACCCTACAGGGTCCCCACGAGCAGTACTTC. Encoded protein: CASSTLQGPHEQYF. The chain links TRBV7-9 to TRBJ2-7; D is perhaps TRBD1 (6 bases). The CDR3 runs 14 residues. Germline V gene lookup returns CDR1 SEHNR and CDR2 FQNEAQ (reference sequence). The ends were cut back, 6 bases at V and 5 bases at J, with 17 bases in the middle.

The chain recombines TRBV9 with TRBJ1-4; 8 bases align to TRBD1. This CDR3 spans 13 amino acids. V lost 5 bases and J lost 14; bases outside the gene matches: 11. Per the germline V gene, CDR1 is SGDLS and CDR2 is YYNGEE. CDR3 loop: CASSFGQGNPLFF. CDR3 nucleotide sequence: TGTGCCAGCAGTTTCGGACAGGGCAATCCTCTGTTTTTT.

V and J are TRBV7-3 and TRBJ2-5; possibly TRBD1 for D (5 bases). This CDR3 has 15 residues. Germline V CDR1 and CDR2: SGHTA, FQGTGA. The ends were cut back, 3 bases at V and 4 bases at J, with 15 bases in the middle. The CDR3 DNA follows: TGTGCCAGCAGCTTGACCCCCGACAGCCGAGAGACCCAGTACTTC. Protein: CASSLTPDSRETQYF. The full variable domain, in which reference TRBV7-3 and TRBJ2-5 provide the parts outside the CDR3, is GAGVSQTPSNKVTEKGKYVELRCDPISGHTALYWYRQSLGQGPEFLIYFQGTGAADDSGLPNDRFFAVRPEGSVSTLKIQRTERGDSAVYLCASSLTPDSRETQYFGPGTRLLVL.

The chain uses TRBV5-6 and TRBJ1-1; 8 nucleotides agree with TRBD1. V gave up 3 bases and J gave up 4 bases; unmatched junction bases: 5. The CDR3 spans 14 residues. Germline CDR1 and CDR2: SGHDT and YYEEEE. In DNA form, the CDR3 reads TGTGCCAGCAGCTCGGACAGGGTAGGCACTGAAGCTTTCTTT. Its protein product is CASSSDRVGTEAFF.

The J gene is TRBJ2-7, the V gene TRBV6-5, with 9 bases that match TRBD1. The CDR3 spans 14 residues. Germline V gene sequence: CDR1 MNHEY, CDR2 SVGAGI. V lost 6 bases to trimming and J lost 2 bases; unmatched junction nucleotides: 5. CDR3 region: CASSDRDRAYEQYF. The CDR3 coding sequence is TGTGCCAGCAGCGACCGGGACAGGGCCTACGAGCAGTACTTC.